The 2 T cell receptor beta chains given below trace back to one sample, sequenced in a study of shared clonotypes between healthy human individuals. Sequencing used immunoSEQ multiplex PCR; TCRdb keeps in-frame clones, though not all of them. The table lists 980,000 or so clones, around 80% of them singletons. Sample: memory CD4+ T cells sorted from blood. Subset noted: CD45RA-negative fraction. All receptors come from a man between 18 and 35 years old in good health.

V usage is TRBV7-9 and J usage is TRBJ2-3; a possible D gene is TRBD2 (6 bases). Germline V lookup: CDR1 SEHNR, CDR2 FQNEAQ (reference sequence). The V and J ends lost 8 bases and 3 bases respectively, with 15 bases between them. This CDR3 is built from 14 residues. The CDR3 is CASRPNRGTDTQYF. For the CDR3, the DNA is TGTGCCAGCCGACCCAATCGGGGGACAGATACGCAGTATTTT.

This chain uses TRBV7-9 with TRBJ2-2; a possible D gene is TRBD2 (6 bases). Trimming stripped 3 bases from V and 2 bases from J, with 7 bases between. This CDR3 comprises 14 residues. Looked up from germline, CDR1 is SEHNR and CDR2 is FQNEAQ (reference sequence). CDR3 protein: CASSFGGNTGELFF. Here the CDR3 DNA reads TGTGCCAGCAGCTTCGGGGGTAACACCGGGGAGCTGTTTTTT.